A selection of T cell receptor beta chains follows, all from one sample in a study of cytomegalovirus exposure and HLA in healthy donors. Only in-frame clones appear in the TCRdb table, and some are missing; sequencing was by immunoSEQ multiplex PCR. The data hold approximately 110,000 clones, with around two thirds observed a single time. Sequences were obtained from PBMCs. These TCRs come from a man aged 25-45 years in good health and CMV-seropositive. The CDR3 runs from the conserved cysteine through the conserved F or W. D genes are given only for firm matches. The size entry is marked missing in some rows and otherwise reads once, few, many or a size class.

d_gene	abundance	j_gene	v_gene	CDR3nt	CDR3aa
TRBD1	NA	TRBJ2-7	TRBV11-2	TGTGCCAGCAGCGTCGGGACAGGGGCGTACGAGCAGTACTTC	CASSVGTGAYEQYF
NA	few	TRBJ2-3	TRBV7-9	TGTGCCAGCAGCTTACAGACAGGTTTCACAGATACGCAGTATTTT	CASSLQTGFTDTQYF
NA	NA	TRBJ2-2	TRBV5-4	TGTGCCAGCAGCAGGGGACAGAACACCGGGGAGCTGTTTTTT	CASSRGQNTGELFF
NA	few	TRBJ1-6	TRBV5-1	TGCGCCAGCAGCTTAAGGGAGAATTCACCCCTCCACTTT	CASSLRENSPLHF
NA	NA	TRBJ2-3	TRBV7-3	TGTGCCAGCAGCTTAGCCTACACAGATACGCAGTATTTT	CASSLAYTDTQYF
NA	NA	TRBJ2-5	TRBV9	TGTGCCAGCAGCCCCAGAGGGGGAGGGACGAGGGGAGAGACCCAGTACTTC	CASSPRGGGTRGETQYF
TRBD1	few	TRBJ1-2	TRBV7-2	TGTGCCAGCAGCTTGGCGACAGGGGGTGGCTACACCTTC	CASSLATGGGYTF
NA	few	TRBJ1-6	TRBV27	TGTGCCAGCAGTATCCACAGGAACCCCTTAGACTCCTATAATTCACCCCTCCACTTT	CASSIHRNPLDSYNSPLHF
TRBD1	NA	TRBJ2-5	TRBV7-8	TGTGCCAGCAGCTTCGACAGGGAAGAGACCCAGTACTTC	CASSFDREETQYF
NA	NA	TRBJ1-1	TRBV19	TGTGCCAGTAGTAGAGCGGTGAACACTGAAGCTTTCTTT	CASSRAVNTEAFF
NA	few	TRBJ2-3	TRBV7-9	TGTGCCAGCAGCCTATTTTCCTCTAGCACAGATACGCAGTATTTT	CASSLFSSSTDTQYF
TRBD1	NA	TRBJ2-2	TRBV4-2	TGTGCCAGCAGCCGCGACAGGGGTGACGGGGAGCTGTTTTTT	CASSRDRGDGELFF
NA	NA	TRBJ1-2	TRBV2	TGTGCCAGGTCGGGGAGGGACTATGGCTACACCTTC	CARSGRDYGYTF
NA	NA	TRBJ1-4	TRBV5-1	TGCGCCAGCAGCTTCGGTGTTAATGAAAAACTGTTTTTT	CASSFGVNEKLFF
NA	NA	TRBJ1-3	TRBV6-6	TGTGCCAGCAGTTACGCGGGAAACACCATATATTTT	CASSYAGNTIYF
NA	NA	TRBJ2-7	TRBV7-8	TGTGCCAGCAGCTTCCTCCTCTACGAGCAGTACTTC	CASSFLLYEQYF
TRBD1	NA	TRBJ2-7	TRBV6-6	TGTGCCAGCAGTTACGGGGCCGGGACAGGGGGCTACGAGCAGTACTTC	CASSYGAGTGGYEQYF
TRBD2	few	TRBJ2-5	TRBV6-5	TGTGCCAGCAGTTACTCCCTAGCGGGGGCACAAGAGACCCAGTACTTC	CASSYSLAGAQETQYF
NA	NA	TRBJ1-1	TRBV18	TGTGCCAGCTCGCCCACCCCGGACACTGAAGCTTTCTTT	CASSPTPDTEAFF
NA	NA	TRBJ1-1	TRBV7-2	TGTGCCAGCAGCTTAGCGGAGGGCCTTGAAGCTTTCTTT	CASSLAEGLEAFF
NA	NA	TRBJ2-7	TRBV7-4	TGTGCCAGCAGCCAAGGGGATAACGAAGGCTACGAGCAGTACTTC	CASSQGDNEGYEQYF
TRBD2	few	TRBJ2-7	TRBV4-1	TGCGCCAGCAGCCAAGACGGCGGGGGCTCCTACGAGCAGTACTTC	CASSQDGGGSYEQYF
NA	NA	TRBJ1-2	TRBV2	TGTGCCAGCAGTGAAGACAGGCGCTATGGCTACACCTTC	CASSEDRRYGYTF
NA	NA	TRBJ2-7	TRBV27	TGTGCCAGCAGTTTAGTGGCCAGTGCCTACGAGCAGTACTTC	CASSLVASAYEQYF
NA	NA	TRBJ1-2	TRBV6-6	TGTGCCAGCAGTCCCGGGACTCTTAACTATGGCTACACCTTC	CASSPGTLNYGYTF
TRBD2	NA	TRBJ2-7	TRBV11-2	TGTGCCAGCAGCTTTGGGACTAGCGGGGGGTGGGAGCAGTACTTC	CASSFGTSGGWEQYF
NA	once	TRBJ2-2	TRBV2	TGTGCCAGCAAGGTTAGCTTCACCGGGGAGCTGTTTTTT	CASKVSFTGELFF
TRBD2	NA	TRBJ2-5	TRBV7-9	TGTTCCAGCAGCTTTGGCGTAGCGGGGTACCAAGAGACCCAGTACTTC	CSSSFGVAGYQETQYF
NA	few	TRBJ2-5	TRBV7-7	TGTGCTAGCAGCTTAGTGGGGGGCCAAGAGACCCAGTACTTC	CASSLVGGQETQYF
TRBD1	NA	TRBJ2-7	TRBV6-5	TGTGCCAGCAGAAAGCACGGACAGGGCGGCGAGCAGTACTTC	CASRKHGQGGEQYF
TRBD1	NA	TRBJ1-1	TRBV29-1	TGCAGCGTTGAAACTGACAGGGGGTTAAGCCTAGAAGCTTTCTTT	CSVETDRGLSLEAFF
TRBD1	NA	TRBJ2-5	TRBV5-6	TGTGCCAGCAGCCCCCAGGGGGCGAGGGAGACCCAGTACTTC	CASSPQGARETQYF
NA	NA	TRBJ1-2	TRBV11-2	TGTGCCAGCAGCCCTGGACTGACCCCACATGGCTACACCTTC	CASSPGLTPHGYTF
NA	NA	TRBJ1-1	TRBV20-1	TGCAGTGCTGCCGGCGGCACTGAAGCTTTCTTT	CSAAGGTEAFF
TRBD1	NA	TRBJ1-3	TRBV19	TGTGCCAGTAGTATAGGGGACAGGAGCTCTGGAAACACCATATATTTT	CASSIGDRSSGNTIYF
TRBD1	few	TRBJ2-7	TRBV6-6	TGTGCCAGCAGTTACTCTGCCGGGACAGAATACGAGCAGTACTTC	CASSYSAGTEYEQYF
NA	NA	TRBJ2-1	TRBV9	TGTGCCAGCAGCACTACCCATGAGCAGTTCTTC	CASSTTHEQFF
TRBD1	NA	TRBJ2-7	TRBV10-1	TGCGCCAGCAGTGAGAGGCAGGGGGCCGATTCGCGAATATACGAGCAGTACTTC	CASSERQGADSRIYEQYF
NA	NA	TRBJ2-3	TRBV29-1	TGCAGCGTTAATGGGGGGGGACAGGTCCTCCCAATTAGCACAGATACGCAGTATTTT	CSVNGGGQVLPISTDTQYF
TRBD1	NA	TRBJ1-4	TRBV11-2	TGTGCCAGCAGCTCGGACAGGGCGAGTCAAAAACTGTTTTTT	CASSSDRASQKLFF
NA	NA	TRBJ1-2	TRBV7-9	TGTGCCAGCAGGGACGGACGGATGCGGGATGGCTACACCTTC	CASRDGRMRDGYTF
NA	NA	TRBJ2-3	TRBV6-1	TGTGCCAGCTCCTGGGCAGGGGTATCAGATACGCAGTATTTT	CASSWAGVSDTQYF
NA	NA	TRBJ2-3	TRBV5-1	TGCGCCAGCAGCTTGGAGAGAAGCACAGATACGCAGTATTTT	CASSLERSTDTQYF
TRBD1	few	TRBJ1-2	TRBV11-2	TGTGCCAGCAGCTCGGACAGGAGCTATGGCTACACCTTC	CASSSDRSYGYTF
TRBD2	NA	TRBJ2-2	TRBV19	TGTGCCAGTAGTTCTCCGGGACTAGCGGGGGGGCCGGGCACCGGGGAGCTGTTTTTT	CASSSPGLAGGPGTGELFF
NA	few	TRBJ1-5	TRBV18	TGTGCCAGCTCACGCGGGGGCATGGGCAATCAGCCCCAGCATTTT	CASSRGGMGNQPQHF
TRBD2	NA	TRBJ2-3	TRBV5-1	TGCGCCAGCAGCCCCGGGACTAGCGGCACAGATACGCAGTATTTT	CASSPGTSGTDTQYF
NA	NA	TRBJ2-6	TRBV6-5	TGTGCCAGCAGTCGAGTCTCTGGGGCCAACGTCCTGACTTTC	CASSRVSGANVLTF